This T cell receptor beta chain was recorded in a study of cytomegalovirus exposure and HLA in healthy donors. A note on this clone: Antigen specificity is unknown.

Study outcomes and limitations: A later analysis found that most CMV-associated TCR beta chains appeared HLA-restricted.

PCR was performed using 60 Vbeta and 13 Jbeta primers. The repertoire was sequenced with immunoSEQ multiplex PCR; TCRdb's copy has only in-frame clones and lacks some. The repertoire holds about 210,000 clones, roughly 82% seen once, with roughly 5.5% in the top ten. The CDR3 is 15 amino acids. Germline lookup yields CDR1 MNHEY and CDR2 SVGAGI. With 2 bases removed from V and 15 bases from J, the gap between germline ends came to 22 bases. The source material was PBMCs. This clonotype was obtained from a man aged 35-49 years in good health and CMV-seropositive. The V call is TRBV6-5, the J call TRBJ1-4, with a weak D call TRBD1 (6 bases). In DNA form, the CDR3 reads TGTGCCAGCAGTTACCGGGGGGGCCGCACTAATGAAATGTTTTTT. Translating gives CASSYRGGRTNEMFF.